The entry below describes one TCR beta chain. Its target is not known. The TCR beta CDR3 regions underwent amplification using RNA transcripts as the source. During a first-round RT-PCR of the TCR CDR3, the HTBI primer set was used. TCRdb called the multiplex PCR reads again in MiXCR, with one record for every CDR3 protein. This table has about 590,000 distinct CDR3 sequences, more than 15% appearing once. V was pared by 1 base and J by 1 base, with 11 bases between. This CDR3 is 14 amino acids long. CDR1 and CDR2 from the germline V gene are GTSNPN and SVGIG (reference sequence). Stable hyperthyroidism: no ophthalmopathy progression over 18 months of follow-up. With a duration under 2 months, the hyperthyroidism was newly diagnosed in patients aged 18 to 65. The data are from a study of T cells in Graves' hyperthyroidism and ophthalmopathy. Study-wide background: The blood sample was taken at first diagnosis, before treatment began. Study conclusions and caveats: Most clonotypes expanded in the thyroid (above 0.001) were also present in blood.

The TCR sequence derives from a woman in her thirties with Graves' hyperthyroidism. Sequenced: blood. This chain connects TRBV30 to TRBJ2-7, with D possibly called TRBD1 or TRBD2 (5 bases each). The CDR3 DNA reads as TGTGCCTGGAGTGACCGGGACGGATCCTACGAGCAGTACTTC. Protein: CAWSDRDGSYEQYF.